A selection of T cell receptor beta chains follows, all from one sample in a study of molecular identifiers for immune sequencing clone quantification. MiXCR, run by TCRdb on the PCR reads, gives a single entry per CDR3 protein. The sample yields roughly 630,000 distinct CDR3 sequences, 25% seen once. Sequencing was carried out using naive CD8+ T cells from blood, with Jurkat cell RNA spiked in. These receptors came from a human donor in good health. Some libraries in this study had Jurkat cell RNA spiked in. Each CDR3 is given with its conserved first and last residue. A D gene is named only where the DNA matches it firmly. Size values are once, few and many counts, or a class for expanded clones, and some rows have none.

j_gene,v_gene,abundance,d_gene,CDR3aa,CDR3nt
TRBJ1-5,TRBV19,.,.,CASSIAFTQRQHF,TGTGCCAGTAGTATCGCCTTCACACAGCGCCAGCATTTT
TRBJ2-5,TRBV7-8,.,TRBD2,CASSLLAGQFWEETQYF,TGTGCCAGCAGCTTACTAGCGGGGCAATTCTGGGAGGAGACCCAGTACTTC
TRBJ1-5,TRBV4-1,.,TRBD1,CASSQVGTVNQPQHF,TGCGCCAGCAGCCAAGTTGGGACAGTCAATCAGCCCCAGCATTTT
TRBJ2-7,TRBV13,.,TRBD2,CASSPPLAGIAGHEQYF,TGTGCCAGCAGCCCCCCCCTAGCGGGAATCGCGGGCCACGAGCAGTACTTC
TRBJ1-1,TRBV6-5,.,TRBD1,CASRTGTGAYTEAFF,TGTGCCAGCAGAACCGGGACAGGGGCTTACACTGAAGCTTTCTTT
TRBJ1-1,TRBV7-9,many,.,CASSFGPNTEAFF,TGTGCCAGCAGCTTTGGACCGAACACTGAAGCTTTCTTT
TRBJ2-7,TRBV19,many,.,CASSMGYEQYF,TGTGCCAGTAGTATGGGGTACGAGCAGTACTTC
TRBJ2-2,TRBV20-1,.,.,CSARASEPGGELFF,TGCAGTGCTAGAGCTTCTGAACCCGGCGGGGAGCTGTTTTTT
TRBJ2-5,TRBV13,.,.,CASSLVLVGREETQYF,TGTGCCAGCAGCTTAGTTCTTGTGGGCCGGGAAGAGACCCAGTACTTC
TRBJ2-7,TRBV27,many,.,CASSFKWMYEQYF,TGTGCCAGCAGTTTCAAGTGGATGTACGAGCAGTACTTC
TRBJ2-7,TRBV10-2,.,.,CASSTGSSEQYF,TGCGCCAGCAGCACAGGGTCCTCCGAGCAGTACTTC
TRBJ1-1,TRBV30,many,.,CAWTPLGETEAFF,TGTGCCTGGACGCCGCTCGGGGAAACTGAAGCTTTCTTT
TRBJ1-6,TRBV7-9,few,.,CASTEGNNSPLHF,TGTGCCAGCACGGAGGGAAACAATTCACCCCTCCACTTT
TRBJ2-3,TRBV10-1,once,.,CASSEDVSIGPDTQYF,TGCGCCAGCAGTGAGGACGTATCCATCGGCCCAGATACGCAGTATTTT
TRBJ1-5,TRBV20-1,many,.,CSARQGGQPQHF,TGCAGTGCTAGACAGGGCGGTCAGCCCCAGCATTTT
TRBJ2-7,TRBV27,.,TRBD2,CASSSTGTTVYEQYF,TGTGCCAGCAGTTCAACCGGGACTACAGTCTACGAGCAGTACTTC